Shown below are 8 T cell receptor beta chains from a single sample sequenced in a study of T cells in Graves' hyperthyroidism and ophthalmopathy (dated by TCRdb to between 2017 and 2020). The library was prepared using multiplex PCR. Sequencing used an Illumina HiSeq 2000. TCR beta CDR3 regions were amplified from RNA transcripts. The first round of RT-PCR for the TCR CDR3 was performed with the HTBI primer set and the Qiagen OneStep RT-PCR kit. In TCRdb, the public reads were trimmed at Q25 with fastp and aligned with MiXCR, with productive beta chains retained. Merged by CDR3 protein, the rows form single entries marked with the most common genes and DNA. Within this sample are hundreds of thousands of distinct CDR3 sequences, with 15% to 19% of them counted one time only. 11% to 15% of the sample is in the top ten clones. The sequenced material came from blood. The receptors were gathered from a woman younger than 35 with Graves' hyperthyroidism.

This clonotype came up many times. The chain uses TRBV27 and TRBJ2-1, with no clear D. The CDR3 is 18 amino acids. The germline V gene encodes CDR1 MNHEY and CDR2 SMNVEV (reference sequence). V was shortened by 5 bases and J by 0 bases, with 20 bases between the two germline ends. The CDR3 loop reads CASSPRRNRGSSYNEQFF. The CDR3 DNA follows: TGTGCCAGCAGTCCCCGACGGAATCGAGGAAGCTCCTACAATGAGCAGTTCTTC.

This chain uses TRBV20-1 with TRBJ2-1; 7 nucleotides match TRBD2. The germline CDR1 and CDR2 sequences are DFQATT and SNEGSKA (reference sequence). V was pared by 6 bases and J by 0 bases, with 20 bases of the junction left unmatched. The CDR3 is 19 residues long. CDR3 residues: CSALSNGPWGGISYNEQFF. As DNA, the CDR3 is TGCAGTGCGCTGTCCAATGGACCGTGGGGGGGGATCTCCTACAATGAGCAGTTCTTC.

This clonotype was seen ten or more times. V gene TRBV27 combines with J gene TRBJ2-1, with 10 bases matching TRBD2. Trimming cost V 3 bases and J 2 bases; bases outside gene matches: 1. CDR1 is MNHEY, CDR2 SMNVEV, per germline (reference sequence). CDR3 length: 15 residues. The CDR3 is CASSFLAGAYNEQFF. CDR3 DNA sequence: TGTGCCAGCAGTTTTCTAGCGGGGGCCTACAATGAGCAGTTCTTC.

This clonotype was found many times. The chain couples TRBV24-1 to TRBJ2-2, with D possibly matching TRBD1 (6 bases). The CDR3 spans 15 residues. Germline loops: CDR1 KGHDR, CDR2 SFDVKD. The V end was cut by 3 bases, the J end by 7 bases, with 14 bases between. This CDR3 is CATSDARGTGGELFF. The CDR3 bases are TGTGCCACCAGTGATGCCAGGGGAACGGGCGGGGAGCTGTTTTTT.

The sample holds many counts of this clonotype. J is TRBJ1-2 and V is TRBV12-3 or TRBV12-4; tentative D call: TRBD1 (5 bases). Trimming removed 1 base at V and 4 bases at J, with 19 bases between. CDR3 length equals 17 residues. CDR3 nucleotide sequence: TGTGCCAGCAGTTTAGAGAGGTCAGGGCTTGGAATCTATGGCTACACCTTC. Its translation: CASSLERSGLGIYGYTF.

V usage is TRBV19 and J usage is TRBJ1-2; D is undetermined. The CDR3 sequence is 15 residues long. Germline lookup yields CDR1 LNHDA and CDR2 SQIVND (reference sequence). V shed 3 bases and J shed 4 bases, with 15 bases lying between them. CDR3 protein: CASSIRRVAGYGYTF. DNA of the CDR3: TGTGCCAGTAGTATCCGCCGAGTGGCTGGCTATGGCTACACCTTC.

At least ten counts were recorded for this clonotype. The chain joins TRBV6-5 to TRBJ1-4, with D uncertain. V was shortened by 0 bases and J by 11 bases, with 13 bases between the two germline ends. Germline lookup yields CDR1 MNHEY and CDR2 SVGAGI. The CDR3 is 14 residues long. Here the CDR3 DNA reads TGTGCCAGCAGTTACTCGAGTAGTGTTGGGAAACTGTTTTTT. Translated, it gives CASSYSSSVGKLFF.

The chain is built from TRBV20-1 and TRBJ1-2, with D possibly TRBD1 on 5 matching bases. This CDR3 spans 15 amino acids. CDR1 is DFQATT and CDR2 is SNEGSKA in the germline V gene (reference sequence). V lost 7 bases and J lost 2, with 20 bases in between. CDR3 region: CSVVIRDPRNYGYTF. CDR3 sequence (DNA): TGCAGTGTAGTTATCCGGGACCCACGGAACTATGGCTACACCTTC.